In this sample, the clone carrying this T cell receptor (beta chain) turned up many times. Its cognate antigen is unknown. The sample belongs to a study of CD8 T cells in ankylosing spondylitis. TCRdb used MiXCR to reprocess the 5' RACE reads, holding one entry per CDR3 protein. The sample contains a few hundred thousand distinct CDR3 sequences, approximately 7.3% of which appear only once. The study's findings and limits: Blood from ankylosing spondylitis patients appeared to carry a characteristic roughly 8-variant TCR beta motif.

This CDR3 region has 13 residues. Germline V gene data show CDR1 as DFQATT and CDR2 as SNEGSKA (reference sequence). Trimming removed 2 bases at V and 2 bases at J, with 10 bases between. The sample taken for sequencing was blood, either unsorted or a sorted T cell fraction (not recorded which). The receptor comes from a male donor with ankylosing spondylitis. The V call is TRBV20-1, the J call TRBJ2-7; D is uncertain. In DNA, the CDR3 is TGCAGTGCTAGAACAGCCCTCACCTACGAGCAGTACTTC. It is translated as CSARTALTYEQYF.